The TCR beta chain under discussion was sequenced for a study of cytomegalovirus exposure and HLA in healthy donors. Study-level results: Common viral pathogens were later found to be apparently linked to several of the most significant clusters. Reports state that TCR beta sequences accurately predicted most subjects' HLA-A and HLA-B alleles.

The CDR3 length is 15 residues. Trimming shortened V by 6 bases and J by 5 bases, and 16 bases separated the two germline ends. Germline V gene data show CDR1 as SNHLY and CDR2 as FYNNEI. Details on this clone: Antigen specificity is unknown.

The PCR was carried out with 60 Vbeta primers and 13 Jbeta primers. The method was immunoSEQ multiplex PCR; TCRdb's version includes in-frame clones alone and lacks a portion of them. The table includes 140,000 or so clones, roughly two thirds detected once. This TCR came from a male donor in good health and CMV-seronegative. This sequence joins TRBV2 and TRBJ2-2; TRBD1 might be the D (6 bases). The sample was PBMCs. The CDR3 spells CASRGDNLRTGELFF. The CDR3 nucleotides are TGTGCCAGCAGGGGGGACAACTTAAGGACCGGGGAGCTGTTTTTT.